The entry that follows covers one T cell receptor (beta chain) sequence. Its antigen is as yet unknown. These data are taken from a study of lymphopenia after photon versus proton radiotherapy. Findings and caveats of the study: Under photons, naive T cells and diversity fell while effector/memory populations rose.

Sequenced by immunoSEQ multiplex PCR; TCRdb stores in-frame clones only, minus some. The data show about 30,000 clones, nearly 95% seen once. CDR3 length equals 16 residues. CDR1 SGHNT and CDR2 YYREEE come from the germline V gene (reference sequence). With 4 bases clipped from V and 1 base from J, the junction kept 9 bases outside the gene matches. The sequence was obtained from a woman aged 45 to 65 with cholangiocarcinoma. The gene calls are TRBV5-4 and TRBJ1-1, with 8 bases aligning to TRBD1. Specimen: peripheral blood, collected from a patient treated with photon-based radiotherapy. This CDR3 reads CASSPRTGLWNTEAFF. CDR3 nucleotide sequence: TGTGCCAGCAGCCCCCGGACAGGGTTATGGAACACTGAAGCTTTCTTT.